Listed below are T cell receptor beta chains from one sample, sequenced in a study of cytomegalovirus exposure and HLA in healthy donors. The method was immunoSEQ multiplex PCR; TCRdb's version includes in-frame clones alone and lacks a portion of them. The table includes about 95,000 clones, roughly four fifths detected once. Sequencing was performed on PBMCs. These receptors were obtained from a man aged 25-45 years in good health and CMV-seropositive. The CDR3 runs from the conserved cysteine through the conserved F or W. D genes are given only for firm matches. Only some rows state a clone size, as once, few, many or a class for expanded clones.

>-|TRBV30|TRBJ1-5|-
TGTGCCTGGAGCCCGGGGGGTAATAGCAATCAGCCCCAGCATTTT
CAWSPGGNSNQPQHF
>-|TRBV11-2|TRBJ2-7|-
TGTGCCAGCAGCTTAGAAAGGTTTGGGTCCTCAGGGGAGCAGTACTTC
CASSLERFGSSGEQYF
>TRBD2|TRBV11-3|TRBJ2-3|-
TGTGCCAGCAGCTTGGGAGCGGTGAATAGCGGGGGAGATACGCAGTATTTT
CASSLGAVNSGGDTQYF
>TRBD2|TRBV4-2|TRBJ2-1|-
TGTGCCAGCAGCCAAGAGGGGCTAGCGGCGTACAATGAGCAGTTCTTC
CASSQEGLAAYNEQFF
>-|TRBV6-5|TRBJ2-3|-
TGTGCCAGCAGCAGGGTACACACAGATACGCAGTATTTT
CASSRVHTDTQYF
>TRBD1|TRBV6-1|TRBJ2-7|-
TGTGCCAGCAGTGTATTGGGGACAGGGGATTACGAGCAGTACTTC
CASSVLGTGDYEQYF
>-|TRBV5-4|TRBJ2-2|-
TGTGCCAGCAGCCGCCTAGGTAATACCGGGGAGCTGTTTTTT
CASSRLGNTGELFF
>TRBD1|TRBV4-2|TRBJ1-5|once
TGTGCCAGCAGCGCCCGGACAGGCCCCGAACAGCCCCAGCATTTT
CASSARTGPEQPQHF
>TRBD2|TRBV10-1|TRBJ2-5|once
TGCGCCAGCAGTGGGGGGACTAGCGGGATTGAGCAGTACTTC
CASSGGTSGIEQYF
>-|TRBV5-1|TRBJ2-7|-
TGCGCCAGCAGCTTGGCCCCGGAGAGCTCCTACGAGCAGTACTTC
CASSLAPESSYEQYF